What follows are 14 T cell receptor beta chains derived from one specimen sequenced in a study of blood T cells in healthy people across ages. Together with a sample-barcoded 5' primer, a J-beta primer mix was included in a second PCR lasting roughly 6 to 12 cycles. MiXCR was run by TCRdb on the 5' RACE reads, yielding one entry per CDR3 protein. The sample lists some 1.8 million distinct CDR3 sequences; 39% were seen once. The sample taken for sequencing was blood. The receptors were gathered from a human donor in good health.

The rearrangement joins TRBV14 to TRBJ2-2; D gene unclear. CDR1 is SGHDN and CDR2 is FVKESK in the germline V gene. The V end lost 2 bases, the J end lost 6 bases, and 7 bases lay between the germline ends. There are 13 residues in the CDR3. This chain's CDR3 is CASSQQSSGELFF. The CDR3 DNA follows: TGTGCCAGCAGCCAACAGAGCTCCGGGGAGCTGTTTTTT.

A few counts support this clonotype. The V and J genes are TRBV29-1 and TRBJ1-4; the D is unclear. CDR3 size: 13 residues. Germline CDR1 is SQVTM and CDR2 is ANQGSEA. V was pared by 1 base and J by 8 bases, with 11 bases between. The CDR3 DNA reads TGCAGCGTTGAAGGTGTCGGTCGGGAAAAACTGTTTTTT. Translation: CSVEGVGREKLFF.

A few counts support this clonotype. This chain joins TRBV12-3 or TRBV12-4 and TRBJ2-3; D ambiguous. CDR3 size: 16 residues. Trimming took 3 bases from V and 2 from J, leaving 15 bases between them. Written as DNA, the CDR3 is TGTGCCAGCAGTTTTCGGCCTCAACAGTACACAGATACGCAGTATTTT. Its protein is CASSFRPQQYTDTQYF.

The chain carries TRBV20-1 and TRBJ2-4; 12 nucleotides match TRBD2. The assigned J gene may be wrong: the sequence end matches TRBJ2-7 better. The CDR3 spans 17 residues. In germline, CDR1 is DFQATT, CDR2 SNEGSKA (reference sequence). Written as DNA, the CDR3 is TGCAGTGCTTCCCCCCCTAGCGGGGGGGCAATGAACTACGAGCAGTACTTC. Translated: CSASPPSGGAMNYEQYF.

This clonotype was seen only a few times. The chain uses TRBV7-2 and TRBJ2-7; unclear D gene. Trimming removed 3 bases from V and 0 bases from J, with 12 bases in between. CDR1 and CDR2 (germline): SGHTA, FQGNSA. The CDR3 is 15 amino acids. The CDR3 DNA is TGTGCCAGCAGCTTGGGCGATCCCCGCTCCTACGAGCAGTACTTC. Amino acid sequence: CASSLGDPRSYEQYF.

This chain links TRBV4-1 with TRBJ1-2; no reliable D call. Trimming took 0 bases from V and 6 from J, leaving 17 bases between them. The CDR3 covers 16 residues. Per the germline V gene, CDR1 is MGHRA and CDR2 is YSYEKL. The DNA for the CDR3 is TGCGCCAGCAGCCAAGATGTGAGTCCGGGGATTGATGGCTACACCTTC. It yields the protein CASSQDVSPGIDGYTF.

This clonotype was seen a handful of times. This chain links TRBV5-4 with TRBJ2-3; D is unclear. The CDR3 extends over 14 amino acids. V lost 6 bases to trimming and J lost 3 bases, with 14 bases between them. Germline values: CDR1 SGHNT, CDR2 YYREEE (reference sequence). The CDR3, as DNA: TGTGCCAGCAACTCGGTAGGCAGTACAGATACGCAGTATTTT. This translates into CASNSVGSTDTQYF. The variable domain in full, with the rest retrieved from reference TRBV5-4 and TRBJ2-3, is ETGVTQSPTHLIKTRGQQVTLRCSSQSGHNTVSWYQQALGQGPQFIFQYYREEENGRGNFPPRFSGLQFPNYSSELNVNALELDDSALYLCASNSVGSTDTQYFGPGTRLTVL.

This clonotype has a handful of counts. This chain uses TRBV6-5 with TRBJ1-2; a weak D match, TRBD1 (5 bases). Germline V gene data show CDR1 as MNHEY and CDR2 as SVGAGI. CDR3 length: 14 residues. V lost 0 bases, J lost 8 bases, and 13 bases lay in between. The CDR3 spells CASSYSGDLQGYTF. The CDR3 DNA reads as TGTGCCAGCAGTTACTCAGGGGACTTACAGGGCTACACCTTC.

V is TRBV6-1 and J is TRBJ1-1, with 7 bases matching TRBD1. The CDR3 is 15 residues long. The J segment lost 1 base and the V segment lost 6 bases, leaving 8 bases of the junction unmatched. CDR1 is MNHNS and CDR2 is SASEGT in the germline V gene. DNA for the CDR3: TGTGCCAGCAGGGATCCGGGACAGACGAACACTGAAGCTTTCTTT. Its protein is CASRDPGQTNTEAFF.

A note on this clonotype: One end of the junction fails to match germline, which may point to a read error. V is TRBV6-6 and J is TRBJ2-6; weak D call: TRBD1 (6 bases). The CDR3 extends over 15 amino acids. Germline loops: CDR1 MNHNY, CDR2 SVGAGI (reference sequence). CDR3 bases: TGTGCCAGCAGCAACCAGGGGTCTGGGGCCAACGTCCTGACCTTC. Translating it yields CASSNQGSGANVLTF.

This clonotype was counted between two and nine times. The rearrangement links TRBV7-8 to TRBJ2-1; 8 nucleotides agree with TRBD2. Germline V CDR1 and CDR2: SGHVS, FQNEAQ. This CDR3 has 19 amino acids. The trim removed 5 bases at V and 3 bases at J, leaving 18 bases unmatched. The CDR3 spells CASSPLTRTRSGGYNEQFF. The CDR3 nucleotides are TGTGCCAGCAGCCCACTTACCCGAACCCGGAGCGGGGGCTACAATGAGCAGTTCTTC.

The chain has TRBV7-9 and TRBJ1-2, with 7 bases identical to TRBD1. The CDR3 runs to 13 residues. Germline V lookup: CDR1 SEHNR, CDR2 FQNEAQ (reference sequence). The V segment lost 5 bases and the J segment 6 bases; nucleotides outside the gene matches: 6. In nucleotides, the CDR3 is TGTGCCAGCAGCCACCGGGACAGTAATGGCTACACCTTC. Translating it yields CASSHRDSNGYTF. Full variable domain (missing parts from reference TRBV7-9 and TRBJ1-2): DTGVSQNPRHKITKRGQNVTFRCDPISEHNRLYWYRQTLGQGPEFLTYFQNEAQLEKSRLLSDRFSAERPKGSFSTLEIQRTEQGDSAMYLCASSHRDSNGYTFGSGTRLTVV.

The V gene is TRBV28, the J gene TRBJ2-1; 7 bases are shared with TRBD2. The CDR3 is 15 amino acids. J lost 4 bases, V lost 4 bases, and 7 bases had no gene match. Per the germline V gene, CDR1 is MDHEN and CDR2 is SYDVKM. CDR3 residues: CASSSPGLPYNEQFF. The CDR3 DNA follows: TGTGCCAGCAGTTCTCCGGGACTACCTTACAATGAGCAGTTCTTC.

This chain links TRBV14 with TRBJ1-2; D not certain. Germline V gene data show CDR1 as SGHDN and CDR2 as FVKESK. This CDR3 comprises 15 residues. Trimming pared 1 base from V and 8 bases from J, leaving 17 bases between. CDR3 sequence (DNA): TGTGCCAGCAGCCAAGGACCAGGAGTTCTCTACGGCTACACCTTC. It is translated as CASSQGPGVLYGYTF.